The rows below give T cell receptor beta chains drawn from one sample of a study of T cell responses to AZD1222 COVID-19 vaccine. Using immunoSEQ multiplex PCR, the repertoire was profiled, and TCRdb retains in-frame clones only, with some absent. Of 140,000 to 150,000 clones detected, more than 85% appear once; the ten largest clones hold 5% to 5.5%. The specimen was peripheral blood, collected on day 0 of AZD1222 vaccination. The receptors shown here come from an adult in good health. CDR3s leave out the opening cysteine and the closing phenylalanine or tryptophan. The order of the fields is J gene, V gene, CDR3 protein.

>TRBJ1-1|TRBV5-1
ASSTDAASEAF
>TRBJ2-7|TRBV12-5
ASGFTGSSYEQY
>TRBJ2-2|TRBV19
ASINRGPNTGELF
>TRBJ1-4|TRBV18
ASSPLFGQKDEKLF
>TRBJ1-4|TRBV20-1
SASPTGAMRSNEKLF
>TRBJ1-6|TRBV19
ASSNRGDSPLH
>TRBJ1-5|TRBV4-2
ASSQEGTTFSNQPQH
>TRBJ2-3|TRBV19
ASSMGGLVEDTQY
>TRBJ1-2|TRBV5-1
ASSLVGGGLDNYGYT
>TRBJ1-1|TRBV6-5
ASSYRAGRVVTEAF
>TRBJ2-7|TRBV2
ASRVPGTIEQY
>TRBJ2-3|TRBV11-2
ASSLAGAGGPTDTQY
>TRBJ1-1|TRBV5-1
ASSSLPPTENTEAF
>TRBJ2-3|TRBV29-1
SVDGQGGTDTQY
>TRBJ1-1|TRBV29-1
SVGVPTEAF
>TRBJ1-2|TRBV12-3/TRBV12-4
ASSFGTDYGYT
>TRBJ2-1|TRBV6-5
ASSRGYNEQF
>TRBJ2-7|TRBV2
ASISGGGAEQY
>TRBJ2-5|TRBV5-6
ASSPNTGRETQY
>TRBJ2-5|TRBV6-1
ASSEAWSGGVYQETQY
>TRBJ2-7|TRBV2
ASSLGTGGEQY
>TRBJ1-2|TRBV19
ASRVAYGYT